The 31 T cell receptor beta chains in this list originate from one sample, sequenced in a study of cytomegalovirus exposure and HLA in healthy donors. The PCR used 60 Vbeta and 13 Jbeta primers. TCRdb's copy holds only in-frame clones and misses some; the assay was immunoSEQ multiplex PCR. The table shows about 95,000 clones, with roughly 82% occurring only once. The sequencing input was PBMCs. The receptors were sampled from a man aged 25-40 years in good health and CMV-seropositive.

The V and J genes are TRBV5-6 and TRBJ2-4; 7 bases agree with TRBD1. V shed 5 bases, J shed 4 bases, and the junction held 18 bases outside the gene matches. The CDR3 loop spans 18 amino acids. Germline CDR1 is SGHDT and CDR2 is YYEEEE. CDR3 coding DNA: TGTGCCAGCAGTAGAGTTACTTTAGACACGGGACAGAAAAACATTCAGTACTTC. Translating it yields CASSRVTLDTGQKNIQYF.

The V gene is TRBV11-2, the J gene TRBJ2-7; a weak D match, TRBD2 (5 bases). This CDR3 has 13 amino acids. Germline lookup yields CDR1 SGHAT and CDR2 FQNNGV. Trimming left V 5 bases short and J 5 bases short, with 13 bases between. The DNA for the CDR3 is TGTGCCAGCAGCGTCGGACTCTGGGACGAGCAGTACTTC. It codes for CASSVGLWDEQYF.

This chain uses TRBV5-1 with TRBJ1-5, with unresolved D. CDR3 size: 14 residues. V was cut by 0 bases and J by 10 bases, with 14 bases left in between. CDR1 and CDR2 (germline): SGHRS, YFSETQ. The CDR3 coding sequence is TGCGCCAGCAGCTTGGATCCAGGACTAGGACCCCAGCATTTT. This gives the protein CASSLDPGLGPQHF.

J is TRBJ1-2 and V is TRBV6-4, with TRBD1 identical over 7 bases. V dropped 6 bases and J dropped 5; count of bases not matched to a gene: 3. CDR3 length: 12 amino acids. Germline V CDR1 and CDR2: MRHNA, SNTAGT. CDR3 sequence: CASRDRRYGYTF. CDR3 bases: TGTGCCAGCAGGGACAGGAGGTATGGCTACACCTTC.

This clone was counted only a few times. The chain carries TRBV10-3 and TRBJ1-1, with TRBD1 as a possible D gene (5 bases). Deletions cut 6 bases from V and 1 base from J, with 15 bases between. Germline CDR1 ENHRY, CDR2 SYGVKD. The CDR3 covers 15 residues. The CDR3 spells CAIRLSDSPNTEAFF. In DNA, the CDR3 is TGTGCCATCAGGCTATCTGACAGCCCGAACACTGAAGCTTTCTTT.

The V gene is TRBV4-1, the J gene TRBJ2-3, with TRBD2 matching 7 bases. The CDR3 contains 17 residues. From germline, CDR1 is MGHRA and CDR2 YSYEKL. The V segment lost 0 bases and the J segment 2 bases; nucleotides outside the gene matches: 8. The CDR3 reads CASSQDPYGRLTDTQYF. DNA of the CDR3: TGCGCCAGCAGCCAAGATCCATACGGGAGGCTCACAGATACGCAGTATTTT.

The gene calls are TRBV27 and TRBJ2-1; 7 positions match TRBD2. The germline V gene encodes CDR1 MNHEY and CDR2 SMNVEV (reference sequence). CDR3 size: 12 residues. V gave up 8 bases and J gave up 8 bases; unmatched junction bases: 6. The CDR3 loop reads CASRGVSDEQFF. The DNA of the CDR3 is TGTGCCAGCCGGGGGGTTAGCGATGAGCAGTTCTTC.

The rearrangement joins TRBV7-9 to TRBJ2-2, with 7 bases matching TRBD2. Germline-derived CDR1 and CDR2 are SEHNR and FQNEAQ (reference sequence). This CDR3 is 16 amino acids long. V shed 3 bases and J 4 bases; nucleotides not matched to a gene: 8. This CDR3 reads CASSLGEAGTTGELFF. Written as DNA, the CDR3 is TGTGCCAGCAGCTTGGGGGAAGCGGGAACCACCGGGGAGCTGTTTTTT.

This clone appeared a single time. The chain joins TRBV6-5 to TRBJ2-7; 7 bases line up with TRBD2. Per the germline V gene, CDR1 is MNHEY and CDR2 is SVGAGI. The CDR3 runs to 14 residues. V dropped 6 bases and J dropped 2; count of bases not matched to a gene: 7. The CDR3 sequence is CASRSKRGPYEQYF. In DNA, the CDR3 is TGTGCCAGCAGATCTAAGCGGGGCCCCTACGAGCAGTACTTC.

V is TRBV28 and J is TRBJ2-7; weak D call: TRBD1 (6 bases). CDR3 size: 16 residues. Trimming cost V 6 bases and J 0 bases, with 18 bases left between them. Germline V CDR1 and CDR2: MDHEN, SYDVKM. In DNA form, the CDR3 reads TGTGCCAGCAGCTCGCCCCAGGGGCCAAGCTCCTACGAGCAGTACTTC. It yields the protein CASSSPQGPSSYEQYF.

This clone came up once. The rearrangement joins TRBV28 to TRBJ2-7, with a possible D match to TRBD2 (6 bases). The CDR3 runs to 14 residues. V lost 5 bases to trimming and J lost 0 bases, with 11 bases between them. Germline values: CDR1 MDHEN, CDR2 SYDVKM. The CDR3 coding sequence is TGTGCCAGCAGTCGGGAGATTCCCTCCTACGAGCAGTACTTC. Translated, it gives CASSREIPSYEQYF.

The chain carries TRBV7-9 and TRBJ1-3, with TRBD1 identical over 7 bases. V trimming: 4 bases; J trimming: 0 bases; junction bases outside the gene matches: 12. CDR3 size: 18 residues. Germline assignment: CDR1 SEHNR and CDR2 FQNEAQ (reference sequence). CDR3 bases: TGTGCCAGCAGCTCCAGCCAGACAGGGTCCCACTCTGGAAACACCATATATTTT. Its translation is CASSSSQTGSHSGNTIYF.

This clone was picked up one time. The rearrangement links TRBV6-5 to TRBJ2-1, with 8 bases fitting TRBD2. V gave up 0 bases and J gave up 6 bases; unmatched junction bases: 4. Per germline, CDR1 MNHEY and CDR2 SVGAGI. The CDR3 totals 15 residues. This CDR3 reads CASSYSSLAGNEQFF. DNA of the CDR3: TGTGCCAGCAGTTACTCGAGTCTAGCGGGCAATGAGCAGTTCTTC.

This clone occurred once. The chain uses TRBV11-2 and TRBJ2-1, with D unresolved. The CDR3 consists of 11 residues. Germline lookup yields CDR1 SGHAT and CDR2 FQNNGV. The germline V and J ends were trimmed by 2 bases and 15 bases, with 11 bases remaining between them. The CDR3 DNA is TGTGCCAGCAGCTTACCCTCAACTTGGTTCTTC. As protein: CASSLPSTWFF.

This rearrangement joins TRBV27 to TRBJ2-3; tentatively, D is TRBD2 (5 bases). The CDR3 length is 15 residues. Trimming cost V 10 bases and J 0 bases, with 17 bases left between them. Germline loops: CDR1 MNHEY, CDR2 SMNVEV (reference sequence). The CDR3 is CATGFWQRSTDTQYF. The CDR3 DNA sequence: TGTGCCACCGGATTTTGGCAGCGGAGCACAGATACGCAGTATTTT.

The rearrangement uses TRBV9 and TRBJ1-2, with unresolved D. CDR1 and CDR2 from the germline V gene are SGDLS and YYNGEE. V was pared by 4 bases and J by 2 bases, with 15 bases between. The CDR3 has 15 residues. The CDR3 DNA sequence: TGTGCCAGCAGCAGCCTCCGCCCGGGGAACTATGGCTACACCTTC. Translated: CASSSLRPGNYGYTF.

The chain couples TRBV5-4 to TRBJ2-7; 8 bases are shared with TRBD2. Trimming at V came to 1 base and at J to 5 bases, leaving 8 bases not matched to a gene. The CDR3 runs to 15 residues. Germline CDR1 is SGHNT and CDR2 is YYREEE (reference sequence). CDR3 loop: CASSLPSGSVNEQYF. The CDR3, as DNA: TGTGCCAGCAGCTTGCCAAGCGGGAGTGTCAACGAGCAGTACTTC. Full variable domain (remainder filled in from reference TRBV5-4 and TRBJ2-7): ETGVTQSPTHLIKTRGQQVTLRCSSQSGHNTVSWYQQALGQGPQFIFQYYREEENGRGNFPPRFSGLQFPNYSSELNVNALELDDSALYLCASSLPSGSVNEQYFGPGTRLTVT.

J is TRBJ2-1 and V is TRBV28, with 10 bases identical to TRBD2. Germline-derived CDR1 and CDR2 are MDHEN and SYDVKM. J was trimmed by 3 bases and V by 5 bases; bases with no gene match: 19. This CDR3 has 20 amino acids. The CDR3: CASSIILGLADTPDYNEQFF. CDR3 DNA sequence: TGTGCCAGCAGTATAATTCTAGGACTAGCGGATACCCCGGACTACAATGAGCAGTTCTTC. The variable domain in full, with the rest retrieved from reference TRBV28 and TRBJ2-1, is DVKVTQSSRYLVKRTGEKVFLECVQDMDHENMFWYRQDPGLGLRLIYFSYDVKMKEKGDIPEGYSVSREKKERFSLILESASTNQTSMYLCASSIILGLADTPDYNEQFFGPGTRLTVL.

This rearrangement joins TRBV7-9 to TRBJ2-1; 11 bases align to TRBD2. The CDR3 loop spans 18 amino acids. With 1 base clipped from V and 1 base from J, the junction kept 6 bases outside the gene matches. Germline CDR1 and CDR2: SEHNR and FQNEAQ (reference sequence). The CDR3 DNA sequence: TGTGCCAGCAGCTTAGGTAGCGGGAGGGCCGTGTCCTACAATGAGCAGTTCTTC. This translates into CASSLGSGRAVSYNEQFF.

The rearrangement uses TRBV7-6 and TRBJ2-3; 9 nucleotides align to TRBD2. The germline V gene has CDR1 SGHVS and CDR2 FNYEAQ. The CDR3 totals 16 residues. V was clipped by 7 bases and J by 1 base; unmatched bases: 9. The CDR3 loop is CASTLGVAGGTDTQYF. CDR3 nucleotides: TGTGCCAGCACCCTAGGAGTAGCGGGAGGCACAGATACGCAGTATTTT.

V and J are TRBV10-1 and TRBJ1-1; 9 bases align to TRBD1. Germline V gene sequence: CDR1 WNHNN, CDR2 SYGVQD (reference sequence). Trimming at V came to 3 bases and at J to 1 base, leaving 9 bases not matched to a gene. The CDR3 covers 17 residues. This CDR3 is CASSDNPGTGSNTEAFF. CDR3 sequence (DNA): TGCGCCAGCAGTGACAATCCCGGGACAGGGTCGAACACTGAAGCTTTCTTT.

V usage is TRBV20-1 and J usage is TRBJ2-3; tentatively, D is TRBD2 (5 bases). Germline CDR1 and CDR2: DFQATT and SNEGSKA (reference sequence). V was shortened by 6 bases and J by 5 bases, with 9 bases between the two germline ends. CDR3 size: 11 residues. The CDR3: CSAGGGDTQYF. CDR3 sequence (DNA): TGCAGTGCAGGCGGAGGAGATACGCAGTATTTT.

The J gene is TRBJ2-2, the V gene TRBV7-2; 13 bases fit TRBD2. The junction had 6 bases not matched to a gene; V was cut back by 2 bases and J by 6 bases. The CDR3 is 17 residues long. Germline loops: CDR1 SGHTA, CDR2 FQGNSA. The chain's CDR3 is CASSLRTSGSIPGELFF. The CDR3 nucleotides are TGTGCCAGCAGCTTACGGACTAGCGGGAGTATCCCCGGGGAGCTGTTTTTT.

The V call is TRBV11-3, the J call TRBJ2-2; TRBD1 matches at 8 bases. V dropped 0 bases and J dropped 4; count of bases not matched to a gene: 7. CDR3 length: 17 amino acids. Germline loops: CDR1 SGHNT, CDR2 YENEEA. CDR3 DNA sequence: TGTGCCAGCAGCTTAGATTCGGCAGGGGGCGGCACCGGGGAGCTGTTTTTT. As protein: CASSLDSAGGGTGELFF.

The chain has TRBV5-6 and TRBJ2-5, with a tentative D call TRBD1 (5 bases). The J call may be in error: the DNA end matches TRBJ2-7 better. The CDR3 runs to 13 residues. Germline assignment: CDR1 SGHDT and CDR2 YYEEEE. DNA for the CDR3: TGTGCCAGCAGCTTCAGGGACTCCTACGAGCAGTACTTC. Its protein is CASSFRDSYEQYF.

V is TRBV29-1 and J is TRBJ2-5; D possibly corresponds to TRBD1 (5 bases). The J call may be faulty, since TRBJ2-7 better matches the DNA end. Germline assignment: CDR1 SQVTM and CDR2 ANQGSEA. There are 14 residues in the CDR3. Written as DNA, the CDR3 is TGCAGCGTTGTGGGTCAGGGTAAGCTGGACGAGCAGTACTTC. This encodes CSVVGQGKLDEQYF.

The chain recombines TRBV5-6 with TRBJ2-3, with 8 bases that match TRBD2. Unmatched junction bases numbered 3, after V lost 0 bases and J lost 0 bases. This CDR3 comprises 16 residues. From germline, CDR1 is SGHDT and CDR2 YYEEEE. CDR3: CASSLAAGASTDTQYF. CDR3 nucleotide sequence: TGTGCCAGCAGCTTGGCAGCGGGAGCTAGCACAGATACGCAGTATTTT.

The rearrangement joins TRBV28 to TRBJ2-5; maybe TRBD2 (6 bases). In germline, CDR1 is MDHEN, CDR2 SYDVKM. V lost 5 bases to trimming and J lost 5 bases, with 15 bases between them. The CDR3 runs to 14 residues. The CDR3 DNA reads as TGTGCCAGCAGTGCTGCCGGGGGAGTGGAGACCCAGTACTTC. Its translation: CASSAAGGVETQYF.

This clone was picked up a small number of times. The chain has TRBV10-1 and TRBJ2-7; 9 bases are shared with TRBD1. The CDR3 has 14 amino acids. Germline CDR1 and CDR2: WNHNN and SYGVQD (reference sequence). With V trimmed by 2 bases and J by 2 bases, 1 base remained unmatched. In DNA form, the CDR3 reads TGCGCCAGCAGTGAGCGGACAGGGGCCTACGAGCAGTACTTC. As protein: CASSERTGAYEQYF.

The chain recombines TRBV6-5 with TRBJ1-2; 7 bases are shared with TRBD1. There are 14 residues in the CDR3. The trim removed 1 base at V and 8 bases at J, leaving 7 bases unmatched. CDR1 is MNHEY, CDR2 SVGAGI, per germline. CDR3 nucleotide sequence: TGTGCCAGCAGTTACTTACAGGGGTCCGGCGGCTACACCTTC. Protein: CASSYLQGSGGYTF.

This chain connects TRBV5-4 to TRBJ2-1; 8 nucleotides line up with TRBD1. The V segment lost 0 bases and the J segment 2 bases; nucleotides outside the gene matches: 1. Germline CDR1 is SGHNT and CDR2 is YYREEE (reference sequence). The CDR3 contains 15 residues. CDR3 protein: CASSLATGAYNEQFF. DNA for the CDR3: TGTGCCAGCAGCTTGGCGACAGGGGCCTACAATGAGCAGTTCTTC. The complete variable domain, with remaining parts taken from reference TRBV5-4 and TRBJ2-1, reads ETGVTQSPTHLIKTRGQQVTLRCSSQSGHNTVSWYQQALGQGPQFIFQYYREEENGRGNFPPRFSGLQFPNYSSELNVNALELDDSALYLCASSLATGAYNEQFFGPGTRLTVL.